This TCR beta chain is from a study of T-cell memory formation after mild COVID-19 (dated by TCRdb to the early 2020s). Describing the broader study: TCR sequence clusters from the two donors were largely donor specific. T-cell clones expanding and contracting after mild COVID-19 in a couple of donors were tracked by longitudinal TCRalpha and TCRbeta repertoire sequencing. Two young, previously healthy adult volunteers made up the cohort, one male and one female. Findings and caveats that apply to the study as a whole: SARS-CoV-2 specificity of the second-wave clones peaking on day 37 was not confirmed. Clones that contracted from day 15 to 85 showed balanced CD4/CD8 phenotypes, whereas a second wave of clones that expanded from day 15 to 37 leaned towards CD4+. The detection of some responding clones in pre-infection memory suggests that pre-existing cross-reactive memory T cells joined the SARS-CoV-2 response. Contracting CD4+ clones turned up mainly in the CM and EM memory subsets, whereas EMRA was where CD8+ clones were enriched. Only a couple of mild cases were covered in the study, and larger cohorts including severe cases with pre-infection samples were considered necessary.

The sample holds many counts of this clonotype. The antigen it recognizes is unknown. Per-base qualities were not stored, and no clone one base away is much larger. Sequenced using an Illumina NovaSeq 6000. Using 5'RACE with constant-segment primers, TCRalpha and TCRbeta cDNA libraries were constructed, with sample barcodes and unique molecular identifiers added in the process. RNA was extracted from every sample with Trizol reagent. Amplification of the libraries took two PCR steps, and the second step added a second sample barcode plus Illumina TruSeq adapters. The libraries were sequenced on an Illumina NovaSeq using 2 x 150 bp paired-end reads. The original methods were these. Demultiplexing of reads and collapsing into UMI-guided consensus sequences were performed with migec v1.2.7. With mixcr v2.1.11, UMI consensuses were aligned to TRA and TRB V and J templates and assembled into clonotypes. A clonotype was counted as expanded or contracted only if both edgeR and NoisET called the change significant, with noise models trained on biological replicates. For edgeR calls, a false discovery rate-adjusted p below 0.01 and a log2 fold-change threshold of 1 were applied. As an exploratory analysis of dynamics, max-normalized trajectories of the 1000 most abundant clonotypes were examined with PCA combined with hierarchical clustering. Each responding clone was given a CD4 or CD8 phenotype based on the CD4+ and CD8+ repertoires, which had been sequenced separately. TCRdb cleaned the public reads at Q25 with fastp, built clones with MiXCR and kept in-frame beta chains. Identical CDR3 protein sequences are pooled into one entry, listed with their most common genes and DNA. The authors' filters were not applied to this entry. The sample yields fewer than 350,000 distinct CDR3 sequences; around 15% were counted once. Of the sample, approximately 20% falls within the top ten clones.

PBMCs were isolated by Ficoll-Paque density gradient centrifugation. CDR1 and CDR2, per the germline V gene, are SGHRS and YFSETQ. The CDR3 spans 14 residues, from the cysteine through the phenylalanine. The entry retains the CDR3 DNA only, 42 bases that are in frame from base 1. Trimming costs V 6 bases and J 2 bases, and their ends lie 15 bases apart. The receptor was derived from a man between 18 and 29 years old who had mild COVID-19 (a few samples of this study predate the infection). The sample titles of this study are shuffled in the database, so cell type and time point are left out; the donor was told from shared clones. The chain was built from TRBV5-1 and TRBJ2-7, with TRBD1 tentatively as D gene (7 bases match). The sequencing sample was made of PBMCs or a T cell subset sorted from them (not recorded which). The CDR3 here reads CASTRRGAPYEQYF. Read as DNA, the sequence is TGCGCCAGCACTCGCAGGGGGGCCCCCTACGAGCAGTACTTC.